These T cell receptor beta chains were read from a single sample in a study of blood T cell repertoires in COVID-19. The method was immunoSEQ multiplex PCR; TCRdb's version includes in-frame clones alone and lacks a portion of them. The sample lists roughly 290,000 clones, about nine tenths occurring once. The specimen sequenced was PBMCs or T cells enriched from blood (not recorded which). These receptor sequences come from a woman aged 40 to 50 who had recovered from COVID-19. The CDR3 runs from the conserved cysteine through the conserved F or W. D genes are given only for firm matches. Rows may omit the clone size; those that give it use once, few, many or a size class.

>TRBV12-3/TRBV12-4|TRBJ1-1|-|-
TGTGCCAGCAGTGGGCAAAACACTGAAGCTTTCTTT
CASSGQNTEAFF
>TRBV6-2/TRBV6-3|TRBJ2-5|few|-
TGTGCCAGCAGTTACTCGAGGGAGAACCAAGAGACCCAGTACTTC
CASSYSRENQETQYF
>TRBV6-5|TRBJ2-7|-|TRBD2
TGTGCCAGCAGGACTAGCGGACTCGAGCAGTACTTC
CASRTSGLEQYF
>TRBV5-5|TRBJ1-5|-|TRBD1
TGTGCCAGCAGCTTAACCGGGACAGGGTTTTTTCAGCCCCAGCATTTT
CASSLTGTGFFQPQHF
>TRBV3-1/TRBV3-2|TRBJ1-1|-|TRBD1
TGTGCCAGCACCCAAAGCGAGACAGGGGACACTGAAGCTTTCTTT
CASTQSETGDTEAFF
>TRBV2|TRBJ1-1|few|-
TGTGCCAGCAGGGTGGGCCCTGAAGCTTTCTTT
CASRVGPEAFF
>TRBV5-5|TRBJ2-7|-|-
TGTGCCAGCAGCGCGGGACCTTTCTACGAGCAGTACTTC
CASSAGPFYEQYF
>TRBV3-1/TRBV3-2|TRBJ1-1|-|-
TGTGCCAGCAGCCACGTGCAACCTGCGGGGAACACTGAAGCTTTCTTT
CASSHVQPAGNTEAFF
>TRBV5-1|TRBJ2-5|-|TRBD1
TGCGCCAGCAGCTCACTAGACAGGGGGCGCGGGGAGACCCAGTACTTC
CASSSLDRGRGETQYF
>TRBV2|TRBJ1-2|few|TRBD1
TGTGCCAGCAGTGAAGACAGGGGGTACGGCTACACCTTC
CASSEDRGYGYTF
>TRBV11-2|TRBJ1-1|-|-
TGTGCCAGCAGCTTAGATAGGACAGAAGCTTTCTTT
CASSLDRTEAFF
>TRBV5-8|TRBJ1-3|-|TRBD1
TGTGCCAGCAGCGGAAGGACAGGATCTTATTACTCTGGAAACACCATATATTTT
CASSGRTGSYYSGNTIYF
>TRBV7-8|TRBJ2-1|-|-
TGTGCCAGCAGCTTAGGGGCGTGGGATGAGCAGTTCTTC
CASSLGAWDEQFF
>TRBV7-2|TRBJ2-7|-|-
TGTGCCAGCAGCCTCCAACAGGGGGGGTACTACGAGCAGTACTTC
CASSLQQGGYYEQYF
>TRBV4-2|TRBJ2-3|-|TRBD1
TGTGCCAGCAGCCAAGACAGGGGGCAGGATACGCAGTATTTT
CASSQDRGQDTQYF
>TRBV11-2|TRBJ1-2|-|TRBD1
TGTGCCAGCAGCCCGGACAGGGGGCGGTCTAACTATGGCTACACCTTC
CASSPDRGRSNYGYTF
>TRBV6-5|TRBJ2-7|-|TRBD2
TGTGCCAGCGACCGACTAGCGGGGGTGTCGTACGAGCAGTACTTC
CASDRLAGVSYEQYF
>TRBV7-6|TRBJ1-6|-|-
TGTGCCAGCAGCTTAGCGCCGCTAGGCAGGGCGAATTCACCCCTCCACTTT
CASSLAPLGRANSPLHF
>TRBV28|TRBJ2-1|-|-
TGTGCCAGCAGCCCCTATGGCGACCCGGGTCGTGTGGACAATGAGCAGTTCTTC
CASSPYGDPGRVDNEQFF
>TRBV19|TRBJ1-4|once|-
TGTGCCAGTACCTTGTGGGGCTCAAAAGAAAAACTGTTTTTT
CASTLWGSKEKLFF
>TRBV6-2/TRBV6-3|TRBJ2-3|-|TRBD2
TGTGCCAGCAGCCGTAGCGGGGGGGCTACAGATACGCAGTATTTT
CASSRSGGATDTQYF
>TRBV4-3|TRBJ1-2|-|-
TGCGCCAGCAGCCAAGATATGGCGACAGACTATGGCTACACCTTC
CASSQDMATDYGYTF
>TRBV15|TRBJ1-5|-|-
TGTGCCACCAGCAGAGATCTCATTACCGGTCAGCCCCAGCATTTT
CATSRDLITGQPQHF
>TRBV27|TRBJ1-2|-|-
TGTGCCAGCAGTGCGTCTCCCCGGGAGGGCCCCTATGGCTACACCTTC
CASSASPREGPYGYTF
>TRBV2|TRBJ2-5|-|TRBD1
TGTGCCACCGGGACAGGTCTTCAAGAGACCCAGTACTTC
CATGTGLQETQYF
>TRBV19|TRBJ2-7|-|-
TGTGCCAGTATGGAGGGTGGTAGATCCTACGAGCAGTACTTC
CASMEGGRSYEQYF
>TRBV5-1|TRBJ1-3|-|-
TGCGCCAGCAGTCTCGAGTCTGGAAACACCATATATTTT
CASSLESGNTIYF
>TRBV7-2|TRBJ1-1|few|TRBD1
TGTGCCAGCAGCTCCCAGGGGGCGAGGAGGACTGAAGCTTTCTTT
CASSSQGARRTEAFF
>TRBV27|TRBJ1-6|-|TRBD1
TGTGCCAGCAGTTATGGACAGGCCCCGGTTCCCCTCCACTTT
CASSYGQAPVPLHF
>TRBV15|TRBJ2-5|-|-
TGTGCCACCAGCGGCTCGGGGCAAGAGACCCAGTACTTC
CATSGSGQETQYF
>TRBV6-5|TRBJ1-1|once|-
TGTGCCAGCAGTCTCCAGATCTACACTGAAGCTTTCTTT
CASSLQIYTEAFF
>TRBV10-3|TRBJ1-3|-|-
TGTGCCATCAGGGGGACCGACAGGATCCTCCAGAACACCATATATTTT
CAIRGTDRILQNTIYF
>TRBV5-1|TRBJ2-2|-|TRBD1
TGCGCCAGCAGCTTGGATTCGGGACAGGGGGGGACCGGGGAGCTGTTTTTT
CASSLDSGQGGTGELFF
>TRBV2|TRBJ2-7|-|TRBD1
TGTGCCAGCAGACTCCGTCCGACAGGGACCTACGAGCAGTACTTC
CASRLRPTGTYEQYF
>TRBV7-8|TRBJ2-1|-|-
TGTGCCAGCAGCTTGGCCCGAACAGGTAAGCAGTTCTTC
CASSLARTGKQFF
>TRBV5-7|TRBJ1-1|-|-
TGTGCCAGCAGCTTAGGCAGAGGCACTGAAGCTTTCTTT
CASSLGRGTEAFF
>TRBV6-5|TRBJ1-3|-|TRBD1
TGTGCCAGCAGAAAGGGACAGTCTGGAAACACCATATATTTT
CASRKGQSGNTIYF
>TRBV2|TRBJ2-7|-|-
TGTGCCAGCAAAAAGGACACCGTCTACGAGCAGTACTTC
CASKKDTVYEQYF
>TRBV7-2|TRBJ1-2|-|-
TGTGCCAGCAGCTTAGGGGTTACTAATGAGGGCTACACCTTC
CASSLGVTNEGYTF
>TRBV7-2|TRBJ2-1|-|TRBD2
TGTGCCAGCAGCATCTGGTCTAGCGGGGGGAATGAGCAGTTCTTC
CASSIWSSGGNEQFF
>TRBV5-4|TRBJ1-1|-|TRBD1
TGTGCCAGCAGAAACGGACAGGGGGTCCCGAACACTGAAGCTTTCTTT
CASRNGQGVPNTEAFF
>TRBV7-2|TRBJ1-3|-|-
TGTGCCAGCAGCCGCAGTGGAAACACCATATATTTT
CASSRSGNTIYF
>TRBV13|TRBJ1-1|few|TRBD1
TGTGCCAGCAGCTACAGGGGGCGCTTGAACACTGAAGCTTTCTTT
CASSYRGRLNTEAFF
>TRBV19|TRBJ2-4|-|-
TGTGCCAGTAGTAAAACGGACTCTATAGCCAAAAACATTCAGTACTTC
CASSKTDSIAKNIQYF
>TRBV9|TRBJ1-2|-|TRBD1
TGTGCCAGCAGCGAACAGGGGTCTGGCTACACCTTC
CASSEQGSGYTF